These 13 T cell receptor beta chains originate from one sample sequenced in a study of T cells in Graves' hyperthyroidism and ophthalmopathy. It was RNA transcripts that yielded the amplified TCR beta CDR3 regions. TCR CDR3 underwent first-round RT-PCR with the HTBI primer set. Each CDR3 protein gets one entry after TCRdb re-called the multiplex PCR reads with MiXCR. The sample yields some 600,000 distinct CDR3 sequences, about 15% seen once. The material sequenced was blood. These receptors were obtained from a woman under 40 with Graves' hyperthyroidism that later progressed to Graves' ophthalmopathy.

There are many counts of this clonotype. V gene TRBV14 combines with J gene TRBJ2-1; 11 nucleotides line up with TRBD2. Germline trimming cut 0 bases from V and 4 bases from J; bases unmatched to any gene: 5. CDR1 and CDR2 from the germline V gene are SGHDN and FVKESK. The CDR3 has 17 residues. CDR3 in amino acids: CASSQDLSSGRYNEQFF. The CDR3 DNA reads TGTGCCAGCAGCCAAGATTTGTCTAGCGGGAGGTACAATGAGCAGTTCTTC.

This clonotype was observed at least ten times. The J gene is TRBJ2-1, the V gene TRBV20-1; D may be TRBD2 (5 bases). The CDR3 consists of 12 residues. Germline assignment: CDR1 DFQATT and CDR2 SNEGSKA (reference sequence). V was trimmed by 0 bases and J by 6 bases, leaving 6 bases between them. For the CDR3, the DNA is TGCAGTGCTAGAGATAGCGTCAATGAGCAGTTCTTC. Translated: CSARDSVNEQFF.

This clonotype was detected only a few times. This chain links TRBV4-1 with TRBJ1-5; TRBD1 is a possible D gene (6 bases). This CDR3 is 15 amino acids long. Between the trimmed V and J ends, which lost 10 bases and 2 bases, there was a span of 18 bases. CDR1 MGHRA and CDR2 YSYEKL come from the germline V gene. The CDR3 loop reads CATGEGVRGNQPQHF. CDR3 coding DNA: TGCGCCACCGGGGAGGGGGTGCGAGGCAATCAGCCCCAGCATTTT.

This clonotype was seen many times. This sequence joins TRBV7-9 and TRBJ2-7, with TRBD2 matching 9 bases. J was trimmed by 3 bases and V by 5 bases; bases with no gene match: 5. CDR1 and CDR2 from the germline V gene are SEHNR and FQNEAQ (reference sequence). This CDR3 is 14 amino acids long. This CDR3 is CASSRGLALYEQYF. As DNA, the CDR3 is TGTGCCAGCAGCCGGGGACTAGCACTCTACGAGCAGTACTTC.

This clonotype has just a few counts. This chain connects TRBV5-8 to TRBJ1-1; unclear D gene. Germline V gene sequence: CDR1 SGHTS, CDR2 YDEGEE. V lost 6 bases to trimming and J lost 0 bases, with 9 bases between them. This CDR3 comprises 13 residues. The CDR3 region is CASNPGLNTEAFF. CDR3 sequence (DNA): TGTGCCAGCAACCCGGGCCTGAACACTGAAGCTTTCTTT.

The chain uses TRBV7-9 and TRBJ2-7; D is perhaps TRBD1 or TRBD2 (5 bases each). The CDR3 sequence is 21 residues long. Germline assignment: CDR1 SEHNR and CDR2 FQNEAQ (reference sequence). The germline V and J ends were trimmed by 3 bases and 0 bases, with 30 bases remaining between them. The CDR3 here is CASSLGLFGGVSIDPSYEQYF. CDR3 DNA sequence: TGTGCCAGCAGCTTGGGTTTGTTTGGGGGAGTTTCGATCGACCCCTCCTACGAGCAGTACTTC.

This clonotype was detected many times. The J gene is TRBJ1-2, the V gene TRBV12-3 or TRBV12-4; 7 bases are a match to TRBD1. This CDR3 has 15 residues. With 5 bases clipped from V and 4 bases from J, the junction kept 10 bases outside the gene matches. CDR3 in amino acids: CASSTTDRRIYGYTF. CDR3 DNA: TGTGCCAGCAGTACCACGGACAGGCGGATCTATGGCTACACCTTC.

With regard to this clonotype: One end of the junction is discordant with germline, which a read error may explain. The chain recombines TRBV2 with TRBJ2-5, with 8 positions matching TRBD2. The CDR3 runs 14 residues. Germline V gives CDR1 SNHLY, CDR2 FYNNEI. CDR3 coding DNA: TGTGCCGGCAGTGGAGCGGGAGTTGTTGAGACCCAGTACTTC. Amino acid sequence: CAGSGAGVVETQYF.

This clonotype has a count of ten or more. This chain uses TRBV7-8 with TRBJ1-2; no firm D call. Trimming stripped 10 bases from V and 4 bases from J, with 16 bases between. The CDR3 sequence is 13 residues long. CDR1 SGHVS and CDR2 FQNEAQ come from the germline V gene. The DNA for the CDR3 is TGTGCCACATCAAGTCGGGCTACCTATGGCTACACCTTC. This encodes CATSSRATYGYTF.

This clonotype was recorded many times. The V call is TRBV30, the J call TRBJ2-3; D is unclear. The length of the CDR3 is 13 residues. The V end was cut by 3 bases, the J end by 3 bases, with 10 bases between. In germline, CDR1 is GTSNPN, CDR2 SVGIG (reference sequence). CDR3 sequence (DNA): TGTGCCTGGAGATCAGCTTTAACAGATACGCAGTATTTT. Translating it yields CAWRSALTDTQYF.

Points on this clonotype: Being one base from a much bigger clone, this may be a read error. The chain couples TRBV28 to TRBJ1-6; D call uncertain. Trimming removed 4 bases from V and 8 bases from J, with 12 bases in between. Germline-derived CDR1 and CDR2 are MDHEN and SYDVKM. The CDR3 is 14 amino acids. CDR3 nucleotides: TGTGCCAGCAGTTCTTATCTTGGGGATTCACCCCTCCACTTT. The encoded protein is CASSSYLGDSPLHF. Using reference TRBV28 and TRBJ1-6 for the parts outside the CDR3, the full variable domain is DVKVTQSSRYLVKRTGEKVFLECVQDMDHENMFWYRQDPGLGLRLIYFSYDVKMKEKGDIPEGYSVSREKKERFSLILESASTNQTSMYLCASSSYLGDSPLHFGNGTRLTVT.

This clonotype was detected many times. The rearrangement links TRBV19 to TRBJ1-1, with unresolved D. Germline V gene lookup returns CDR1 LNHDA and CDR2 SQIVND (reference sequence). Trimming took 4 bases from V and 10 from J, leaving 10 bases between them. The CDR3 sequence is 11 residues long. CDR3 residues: CASSRGLGAFF. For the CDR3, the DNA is TGTGCCAGTAGTAGAGGGCTAGGAGCTTTCTTT. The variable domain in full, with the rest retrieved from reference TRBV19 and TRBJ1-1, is DGGITQSPKYLFRKEGQNVTLSCEQNLNHDAMYWYRQDPGQGLRLIYYSQIVNDFQKGDIAEGYSVSREKKESFPLTVTSAQKNPTAFYLCASSRGLGAFFGQGTRLTVV.

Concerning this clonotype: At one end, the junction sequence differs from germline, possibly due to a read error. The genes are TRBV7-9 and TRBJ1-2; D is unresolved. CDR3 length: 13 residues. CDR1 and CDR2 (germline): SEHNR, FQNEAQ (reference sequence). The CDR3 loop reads CASSLANAFGYAF. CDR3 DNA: TGTGCCAGCAGCTTAGCCAACGCGTTTGGCTACGCCTTC.